This TCR beta chain was identified in a study of blood T cell repertoires in COVID-19 (dated by TCRdb to 2018 to 2020). Study-level background: The collaborator samples originated in the United States, Italy and Spain and spanned the acute and convalescent phases of COVID-19. The material from the prospective study consisted of cDNA or gDNA derived from T cells, B-cell-depleted T cells, or PBMCs. HLA class I and class II types, where available, came from metadata supplied by the sample provider rather than from assay-based typing. Sample metadata almost always included a de-identified subject ID, COVID-19 status, age in years and sex. The dataset comprised deeply sampled blood TCRbeta repertoires from subjects exposed to, actively infected with, or recovered from COVID-19. Samples were obtained from the ongoing ImmuneRACE study (first 160 participants) and from over 1,000 subjects provided by 6 global collaborators. The repertoires were released in a freely available public database meant as a resource for research on the immune response to SARS-CoV-2. On the study overall, not on this receptor specifically: How much clinical and demographic metadata was included differed by source and by participant, and the metadata was provided uncurated.

In the prospective study, participants were about 18 to 100 years old, resided in 24 geographic areas of the United States, and were enrolled through a virtual design. In the prospective study, cohorts were assigned on the basis of participant-reported clinical history obtained from a screening survey and a study questionnaire. Recovered participants in ImmuneRACE Cohort 3 were defined as having two consecutive negative NP/OP PCR tests, clearance from a healthcare professional, or resolution of symptoms. In the prospective study, mobile phlebotomists collected whole blood, serum and a nasopharyngeal or oropharyngeal swab from each participant. Additional blood draws and questionnaires over an approximately 2-month period could optionally be provided by prospective study participants. Before DNA extraction, prospective study blood samples were shipped either frozen or at room temperature. On this clone itself: Its recognized antigen is unknown. The input lacks base qualities; no much larger clone sits a single base away.

The CDR3 measures 14 amino acids from cysteine to phenylalanine. The sequence is cut down to CDR3 DNA, 42 bases in frame from base 1. Deletion took 0 bases off V and 2 bases off J, with a span of 8 bases between the germline ends. Taken from the germline V gene, the CDR1 and CDR2 loops are SGHRS and YFSETQ. The immunoSEQ Assay, a bias-controlled multiplex PCR, was used to amplify TCRbeta CDR3 regions from genomic DNA. Processing in the source paper ran as follows. Nucleated cell counts per sample were estimated from amplification of reference gene primers within the assay. Sequence reads were collapsed and filtered to measure the absolute abundance of every unique TCRbeta CDR3 rearrangement. Productive Simpson clonality was computed per sample as the square root of Simpson's diversity index over productive rearrangements. TCRdb mirrors the immuneACCESS table, restricted to in-frame sequences. Some clones are absent from its copies; in checked studies, under half trace to an unresolved V gene, and the reason for the others is unknown. The D gene and trimming were derived from the DNA, and the V and J assignments and clone size from that table. Present in this sample are approximately 150,000 clones, over 75% of which were seen just once. The top ten clonotypes cover 4.5% to 7.5% of the sample.

This clonotype originated in a man between 35 and 55 years old who had recovered from COVID-19. In this chain, TRBV5-1 is recombined with TRBJ1-2, with the D segment identity uncertain. Source material: PBMCs or T cells enriched from blood (not recorded which). CDR3 protein: CASSLGGENYGYTF. The sequence in DNA is TGCGCCAGCAGCTTGGGCGGGGAGAACTATGGCTACACCTTC.